Each of the 25 T cell receptor beta chains below was sequenced from the same sample in a study of T cells after yellow fever vaccination. TCRdb itself ran the 5' RACE reads through MiXCR, one entry per CDR3 protein. In the table there are around 320,000 distinct CDR3 sequences, around 4.3% of which are singletons. The material was PBMCs, obtained 15 days after the yellow fever booster vaccination. The source is a man in his late teens or twenties who received the YFV17D yellow fever vaccine.

In its sample, this clonotype was seen many times. The chain uses TRBV12-3 or TRBV12-4 and TRBJ2-3; no clear D. This CDR3 is 13 amino acids long. V lost 6 bases and J 8 bases, leaving 15 bases between the germline ends. This chain's CDR3 is CASRSPGFGTQYF. In nucleotides, the CDR3 is TGTGCCAGCAGAAGTCCGGGCTTCGGTACGCAGTATTTT.

Many counts were recorded for this clonotype. This chain joins TRBV11-2 and TRBJ2-7, with D hard to call. Per germline, CDR1 SGHAT and CDR2 FQNNGV. Trimming stripped 3 bases from V and 0 bases from J, with 6 bases between. The CDR3 contains 13 residues. The CDR3 region is CASSFALSYEQYV. The CDR3, as DNA: TGTGCCAGCAGCTTCGCACTCTCCTACGAGCAGTACGTC.

This clonotype appeared many times. This sequence joins TRBV20-1 and TRBJ2-3; TRBD2 matches at 9 bases. J lost 8 bases, V lost 0 bases, and 6 bases had no gene match. The V gene's germline CDR1 is DFQATT and CDR2 SNEGSKA (reference sequence). The CDR3 is 14 residues long. The CDR3 nucleotides read TGCAGTGCTAGAGATCGCGGAGCGGGGGGTACGCAGTATTTT. Residues: CSARDRGAGGTQYF.

This clonotype showed up many times. The V and J genes are TRBV6-5 and TRBJ2-7, with TRBD1 matching over 7 bases. The germline CDR1 and CDR2 sequences are MNHEY and SVGAGI. The CDR3 runs 14 residues. Germline trimming cut 6 bases from V and 5 bases from J; bases unmatched to any gene: 10. DNA for the CDR3: TGTGCCAGCAGCCCGGACAGGTGGGTTGACGAGCAGTACGTC. It codes for CASSPDRWVDEQYV.

This sequence joins TRBV7-8 and TRBJ2-2, with D possibly called TRBD1 or TRBD2 (5 bases each). This CDR3 is 13 amino acids long. The V end lost 8 bases, the J end lost 6 bases, and 13 bases lay between the germline ends. CDR1 and CDR2 (germline): SGHVS, FQNEAQ. DNA for the CDR3: TGTGCCAGCGGGGCGTGGGGAGCCGGGGAGCTGTTTTTT. Translated, it gives CASGAWGAGELFF.

This clonotype was seen repeatedly, ten times or more. The V call is TRBV7-9, the J call TRBJ2-7; no reliable D call. The CDR3 length is 12 residues. Trimming pared 3 bases from V and 5 bases from J, leaving 8 bases between. CDR1 SEHNR and CDR2 FQNEAQ come from the germline V gene (reference sequence). For the CDR3, the DNA is TGTGCCAGCAGCTTGTCGTCTAACGAGCAGTACTTC. Translating gives CASSLSSNEQYF.

The sample holds many counts of this clonotype. The genes are TRBV20-1 and TRBJ2-3; D gene unclear. The V end was cut by 2 bases, the J end by 4 bases, with 4 bases between. Germline lookup yields CDR1 DFQATT and CDR2 SNEGSKA (reference sequence). The CDR3 length is 11 residues. This chain's CDR3 is CSARMPDTQYF. In DNA form, the CDR3 reads TGCAGTGCTAGAATGCCAGATACGCAGTATTTT.

In its sample, this clonotype was seen many times. The V and J genes are TRBV5-1 and TRBJ1-1; D is perhaps TRBD1 (6 bases). Germline-derived CDR1 and CDR2 are SGHRS and YFSETQ. The ends were cut back, 4 bases at V and 0 bases at J, with 10 bases in the middle. This CDR3 spans 14 amino acids. DNA of the CDR3: TGCGCCAGCAGCATGACAGGTGTGAACACTGAAGCTTTCTTT. This gives the protein CASSMTGVNTEAFF.

This clonotype was detected many times. This sequence joins TRBV7-6 and TRBJ1-1, with D hard to call. Per the germline V gene, CDR1 is SGHVS and CDR2 is FNYEAQ. Trimming stripped 6 bases from V and 8 bases from J, with 19 bases between. This CDR3 contains 14 residues. In DNA, the CDR3 is TGTGCCAGCAGTTTACTCCCGAGGGAGTCAGAAGCTTTCTTT. This encodes CASSLLPRESEAFF.

Here the CDR3 reads CASCSGTGYPYEQYF. CDR3 sequence (DNA): TGTGCCAGCTGCTCCGGGACAGGGTATCCGTACGAGCAGTACTTC. The chain couples TRBV5-6 to TRBJ2-7, with 9 bases lining up with TRBD1. The germline CDR1 and CDR2 sequences are SGHDT and YYEEEE. CDR3 length: 15 residues. Trimming removed 7 bases from V and 4 bases from J; junction bases left unmatched: 12. The whole variable domain, remainder taken from reference TRBV5-6 and TRBJ2-7, is DAGVTQSPTHLIKTRGQQVTLRCSPKSGHDTVSWYQQALGQGPQFIFQYYEEEERQRGNFPDRFSGHQFPNYSSELNVNALLLGDSALYLCASCSGTGYPYEQYFGPGTRLTVT.

Ten or more counts support this clonotype. The J gene is TRBJ2-7, the V gene TRBV20-1, with no clear D. The CDR3 is made up of 12 amino acids. V lost 1 base and J lost 6, with 10 bases in between. Germline lookup yields CDR1 DFQATT and CDR2 SNEGSKA (reference sequence). The CDR3 DNA reads as TGCAGTGCTAGAGGAGAGGTAGGCGAGCAGTACTTC. It codes for CSARGEVGEQYF.

This clonotype appeared many times. The rearrangement joins TRBV5-5 to TRBJ2-2; D might be TRBD1 or TRBD2, each matching 5 bases. Trimming took off 4 bases at V and 5 bases at J, with 24 bases between the two ends. The CDR3 extends over 18 amino acids. Looked up from germline, CDR1 is SGHKS and CDR2 is YYEKEE (reference sequence). The CDR3 reads CASSPGMILGAQTGELFF. The CDR3, as DNA: TGTGCCAGCAGCCCGGGGATGATTTTAGGGGCGCAGACCGGGGAGCTGTTTTTT.

In this sample, this clonotype turned up a few times. The gene calls are TRBV30 and TRBJ2-7; no reliable D call. Per the germline V gene, CDR1 is GTSNPN and CDR2 is SVGIG (reference sequence). The CDR3 sequence is 14 residues long. Trimming shortened V by 6 bases and J by 2 bases, and 17 bases separated the two germline ends. The CDR3 DNA reads TGTGCCTGCCGCATCCCCTCAGAGACCTACGAGCAGTACTTC. It is translated as CACRIPSETYEQYF.

This clonotype was recorded many times. The chain recombines TRBV5-1 with TRBJ2-5; D is unresolved. The CDR3 runs 13 residues. The ends were cut back, 5 bases at V and 4 bases at J, with 12 bases in the middle. The germline V gene has CDR1 SGHRS and CDR2 YFSETQ. The DNA for the CDR3 is TGCGCCAGCAGAGAGACCGTTAGAGAGACCCAGTACTTC. Its translation: CASRETVRETQYF.

This clonotype was detected a few times. This chain links TRBV20-1 with TRBJ1-5; D gene ambiguous. The CDR3 consists of 13 residues. Trimming took 5 bases from V and 0 from J, leaving 8 bases between them. The germline CDR1 and CDR2 sequences are DFQATT and SNEGSKA (reference sequence). CDR3: CSAHGDSNQPQHF. The CDR3, as DNA: TGCAGTGCTCACGGAGATAGCAATCAGCCCCAGCATTTT.

This clonotype was counted ten times or more. The CDR3 nucleotides read TGCGCCAGCAGCCGCAGTCAGGGCCGTGAAGCTTTCTTT. Protein: CASSRSQGREAFF. The rearrangement joins TRBV5-1 to TRBJ1-1, with D possibly TRBD1 on 5 matching bases. Germline loops: CDR1 SGHRS, CDR2 YFSETQ. Trimming took 4 bases from V and 7 from J, leaving 14 bases between them. The CDR3 consists of 13 residues.

The J gene is TRBJ1-3, the V gene TRBV13; 7 bases align to TRBD1. CDR1 PRHDT and CDR2 FYEKMQ come from the germline V gene (reference sequence). The CDR3 length is 14 residues. Unmatched junction bases numbered 7, after V lost 11 bases and J lost 0 bases. This CDR3 is CAGHRGDSGNTIYF. The CDR3 DNA reads TGTGCCGGGCACAGGGGCGACTCTGGAAACACCATATATTTT.

Many counts were recorded for this clonotype. This chain connects TRBV7-6 to TRBJ2-3; 13 bases are shared with TRBD2. Germline CDR1 SGHVS, CDR2 FNYEAQ. This CDR3 region has 18 residues. V lost 0 bases to trimming and J lost 6 bases; unmatched junction nucleotides: 9. The CDR3: CASSLAPPLAGGPDTQYF. The CDR3 coding sequence is TGTGCCAGCAGCTTAGCGCCCCCACTAGCGGGGGGGCCGGATACGCAGTATTTT. The variable domain in full, completed from reference TRBV7-6 and TRBJ2-3, reads GAGVSQSPRYKVTKRGQDVALRCDPISGHVSLYWYRQALGQGPEFLTYFNYEAQQDKSGLPNDRFSAERPEGSISTLTIQRTEQRDSAMYRCASSLAPPLAGGPDTQYFGPGTRLTVL.

This clonotype has a handful of counts. V and J are TRBV7-9 and TRBJ1-2; D is unresolved. Trimming cost V 8 bases and J 4 bases, with 20 bases left between them. The CDR3 has 15 residues. Germline assignment: CDR1 SEHNR and CDR2 FQNEAQ (reference sequence). CDR3: CASGQKSAASYGYTF. The CDR3 DNA follows: TGTGCCAGCGGTCAAAAAAGCGCGGCATCCTATGGCTACACCTTC.

The chain recombines TRBV6-2 or TRBV6-3 with TRBJ1-1; TRBD1 agrees at 7 bases. CDR1 and CDR2 (germline): MNHEY, SVGEGT. This CDR3 is built from 14 residues. Germline trimming cut 3 bases from V and 1 base from J; bases unmatched to any gene: 2. The CDR3 DNA is TGTGCCAGCAGTTATCGACAGGGGAACACTGAAGCTTTCTTT. This translates into CASSYRQGNTEAFF.

This clonotype was seen at least ten times. The genes are TRBV6-1 and TRBJ2-7; tentatively, D is TRBD2 (6 bases). V was pared by 0 bases and J by 5 bases, with 14 bases between. The CDR3 totals 15 residues. Germline-derived CDR1 and CDR2 are MNHNS and SASEGT. The CDR3 reads CASSEAGGQFHEQYV. The CDR3 DNA is TGTGCCAGCAGTGAAGCGGGAGGTCAGTTTCACGAGCAGTACGTC.

This clonotype came up many times. The chain employs TRBV2 and TRBJ2-2; D is undetermined. V lost 3 bases to trimming and J lost 0 bases, with 5 bases between them. CDR3 size: 14 residues. Germline V gene data show CDR1 as SNHLY and CDR2 as FYNNEI. The CDR3 loop is CASSDYANTGELFF. The CDR3 nucleotides are TGTGCCAGCAGTGATTATGCGAACACCGGGGAGCTGTTTTTT.

This sequence joins TRBV4-2 and TRBJ2-7; D is undetermined. V shed 0 bases and J shed 6 bases, with 12 bases lying between them. Germline V gene lookup returns CDR1 LGHNA and CDR2 YNFKEQ. CDR3 length: 14 amino acids. The CDR3 region is CASSQDVETGEQYF. The CDR3 coding sequence is TGTGCCAGCAGCCAAGATGTGGAAACGGGCGAGCAGTACTTC.

This clonotype appeared a few times. The V gene is TRBV25-1, the J gene TRBJ2-5, with 12 bases fitting TRBD2. With 2 bases clipped from V and 5 bases from J, the junction kept 6 bases outside the gene matches. CDR3 length equals 16 residues. CDR1 and CDR2 (germline): MGHDK, SYGVNS. CDR3 sequence reads: CASSEDGLAGLETQYF. The CDR3 DNA is TGTGCCAGCAGTGAAGACGGACTAGCGGGGCTGGAGACCCAGTACTTC.

This clonotype has more than one count but fewer than ten. The chain uses TRBV27 and TRBJ1-2, with 10 positions matching TRBD1. The ends lost 5 bases at V and 6 bases at J; junction bases unmatched: 18. The CDR3 runs to 18 residues. In germline, CDR1 is MNHEY, CDR2 SMNVEV (reference sequence). This chain's CDR3 is CASSPTARQGAGRDGYTF. The CDR3 DNA sequence: TGTGCCAGCAGTCCTACTGCCCGACAGGGGGCAGGTAGGGATGGCTACACCTTC.